The entry below gives a single TCR beta chain sequence along with its context. What it recognizes is unknown. The sample belongs to a study of cytomegalovirus exposure and HLA in healthy donors. As for the study in general: Roughly 85 million unique TCRs from HLA-typed donors made up an early data release.

The length of the CDR3 is 16 residues. Germline lookup yields CDR1 SEHNR and CDR2 FQNEAQ (reference sequence). Trimming removed 4 bases at V and 1 base at J, with 16 bases between. It was with 60 Vbeta and 13 Jbeta primers that the PCR ran. Methods used by the authors: It was a later analysis that counted about 80 million unique TCR beta chains, of which 9 million to 13 million were shared. The assay was immunoSEQ multiplex PCR, and TCRdb's table has in-frame clones only and misses some. V and J calls and clone size are given by that table; D and trimming were obtained from the DNA. This sample has around 100,000 clones, with approximately 60% found just once. Study outcomes and limitations: The authors later found most CMV-associated TCR beta chains appeared HLA-restricted. Among TCR beta chains, those listed as cytomegalovirus-associated numbered some 160.

The source of this sequence is a woman in her twenties or thirties in good health and CMV-seronegative. Source material: PBMCs. The chain links TRBV7-9 to TRBJ2-5, with a weak D call TRBD2 (6 bases). The CDR3 nucleotides are TGTGCCAGCAGCTCGTTGGGTAGCGGAATCCAAGAGACCCAGTACTTC. It yields the protein CASSSLGSGIQETQYF.